This T cell receptor (beta chain) came from a study of T cell changes during pregnancy in multiple sclerosis. This CDR3 is 12 amino acids long. Trimming took 0 bases from V and 14 from J, leaving 9 bases between them. The germline V gene has CDR1 SGDLS and CDR2 YYNGEE. The table came from immunoSEQ multiplex PCR; TCRdb's copy has only in-frame clones and leaves some out. The sample contains 75,000 to 85,000 clones, around 93% of which appear only once. The sequence came from a female donor with multiple sclerosis, enrolled in a pregnancy study. The starting material was peripheral blood, obtained in the second trimester of pregnancy. The V and J genes are TRBV9 and TRBJ1-6; possibly TRBD1 for D (5 bases). DNA for the CDR3: TGTGCCAGCAGCGTAGATCCGGGGGCCCTCCACTTT. Residues: CASSVDPGALHF.